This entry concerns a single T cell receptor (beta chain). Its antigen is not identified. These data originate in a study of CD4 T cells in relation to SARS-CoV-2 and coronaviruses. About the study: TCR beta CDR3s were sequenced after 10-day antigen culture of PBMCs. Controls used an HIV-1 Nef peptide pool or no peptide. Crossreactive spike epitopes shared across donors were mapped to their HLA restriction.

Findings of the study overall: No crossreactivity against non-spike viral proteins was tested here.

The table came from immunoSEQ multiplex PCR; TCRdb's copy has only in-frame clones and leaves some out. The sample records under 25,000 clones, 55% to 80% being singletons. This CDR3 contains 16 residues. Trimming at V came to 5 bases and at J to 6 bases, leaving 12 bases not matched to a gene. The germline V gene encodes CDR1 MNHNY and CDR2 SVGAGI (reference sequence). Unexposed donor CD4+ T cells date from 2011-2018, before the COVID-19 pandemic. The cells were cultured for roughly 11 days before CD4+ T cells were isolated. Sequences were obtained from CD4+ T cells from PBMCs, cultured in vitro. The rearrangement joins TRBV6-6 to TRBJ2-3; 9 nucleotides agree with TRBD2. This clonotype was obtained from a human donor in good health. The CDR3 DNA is TGTGCCAGCAGTAGATTCAGCGGGGGGATCTTGGATACGCAGTATTTT. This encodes CASSRFSGGILDTQYF.